The 10 T cell receptor beta chains below all came from one sample that was sequenced in a study of PD-L1 blockade in urothelial cancer. Time point of the sample: peripheral blood 6 weeks after treatment start. The assay was immunoSEQ multiplex PCR, and TCRdb's table has in-frame clones only and misses some. The sample consists of about 50,000 clones, about four fifths of them appearing once. This specimen was PBMCs, taken around atezolizumab (anti-PD-L1) treatment. The receptors here all came from a man in his 70s with urothelial cancer.

The chain carries TRBV6-6 and TRBJ1-2, with 7 bases lining up with TRBD1. Losses at the gene ends were 5 bases for V and 5 bases for J; bases not matched to a gene: 5. The CDR3 has 13 amino acids. Per the germline V gene, CDR1 is MNHNY and CDR2 is SVGAGI (reference sequence). Here the CDR3 DNA reads TGTGCCAGCAGTCCAGACAGGGAATATGGCTACACCTTC. It translates to CASSPDREYGYTF.

This clone was seen only a few times. In DNA, the CDR3 is TGTGCCAGCAGCGCGGGACTAGCGGGAGACCATGAGCAGTTCTTC. Protein: CASSAGLAGDHEQFF. V and J are TRBV5-5 and TRBJ2-1; 14 bases are a match to TRBD2. Losses at the gene ends were 4 bases for V and 8 bases for J; bases not matched to a gene: 5. Per the germline V gene, CDR1 is SGHKS and CDR2 is YYEKEE (reference sequence). The CDR3 is 15 residues long.

The chain employs TRBV5-6 and TRBJ1-4; weak D call: TRBD1 (5 bases). The germline V gene has CDR1 SGHDT and CDR2 YYEEEE. The CDR3 length is 12 residues. V dropped 0 bases and J dropped 8 bases, with 5 bases sitting between them. CDR3 loop: CASSLGTEKLFF. As DNA, the CDR3 is TGTGCCAGCAGCTTGGGGACAGAAAAACTGTTTTTT.

This chain links TRBV7-2 with TRBJ2-5; 7 bases align to TRBD1. This CDR3 has 13 residues. Germline loops: CDR1 SGHTA, CDR2 FQGNSA. After removal of 2 bases from V and 4 bases from J, the junction contained 1 base not matched to a gene. The CDR3 DNA reads TGTGCCAGCAGCTTAAGGGGGCGAGAGACCCAGTACTTC. It specifies CASSLRGRETQYF.

The rearrangement joins TRBV5-1 to TRBJ2-3; D is undetermined. V dropped 2 bases and J dropped 0 bases, with 7 bases sitting between them. CDR1 SGHRS and CDR2 YFSETQ come from the germline V gene. The CDR3 spans 14 residues. In DNA, the CDR3 is TGCGCCAGCAGCTTCACCCTAAGCACAGATACGCAGTATTTT. The encoded protein is CASSFTLSTDTQYF.

In its sample, this clone was seen a few times. The chain joins TRBV19 to TRBJ2-1, with no clear D. Germline V gene sequence: CDR1 LNHDA, CDR2 SQIVND (reference sequence). The CDR3 is made up of 11 amino acids. V lost 8 bases, J lost 6 bases, and 8 bases lay in between. The CDR3 region has the DNA TGTGCCAGTGCTATCCTCAATGAGCAGTTCTTC. It translates to CASAILNEQFF.

The V gene is TRBV2, the J gene TRBJ1-2; 8 bases align to TRBD1. The length of the CDR3 is 15 residues. The V and J ends lost 2 bases and 2 bases, in that order; junction bases with no gene match: 4. The germline V gene has CDR1 SNHLY and CDR2 FYNNEI. The CDR3 here is CASSESGGHNYGYTF. For the CDR3, the DNA is TGTGCCAGCAGTGAATCAGGGGGCCACAACTATGGCTACACCTTC.

V is TRBV11-2 and J is TRBJ2-2; TRBD2 matches at 8 bases. Looked up from germline, CDR1 is SGHAT and CDR2 is FQNNGV. The CDR3 is made up of 17 amino acids. After removal of 6 bases from V and 5 bases from J, the junction contained 14 bases not matched to a gene. CDR3 protein: CASRVGREAPWTGELFF. The CDR3 nucleotides read TGTGCCAGCAGGGTCGGGCGGGAGGCCCCATGGACCGGGGAGCTGTTTTTT. Supplemented by reference TRBV11-2 and TRBJ2-2, the full variable domain reads EAGVAQSPRYKIIEKRQSVAFWCNPISGHATLYWYQQILGQGPKLLIQFQNNGVVDDSQLPKDRFSAERLKGVDSTLKIQPAKLEDSAVYLCASRVGREAPWTGELFFGEGSRLTVL.

This chain links TRBV7-9 with TRBJ2-7, with D maybe TRBD2 (6 bases). Trimming cost V 2 bases and J 7 bases, with 9 bases left between them. Looked up from germline, CDR1 is SEHNR and CDR2 is FQNEAQ (reference sequence). The CDR3 length is 12 residues. The CDR3 is CASSLLAREQYF. In DNA, the CDR3 is TGTGCCAGCAGCTTACTAGCGAGGGAGCAGTACTTC.

V and J are TRBV4-1 and TRBJ2-7, with 10 bases aligning to TRBD1. CDR1 is MGHRA, CDR2 YSYEKL, per germline. The CDR3 extends over 17 amino acids. The J segment lost 3 bases and the V segment lost 1 base, leaving 9 bases of the junction unmatched. This CDR3 is CASSQGYPRTGGYEQYF. CDR3 coding DNA: TGCGCCAGCAGCCAAGGTTATCCGAGGACAGGGGGCTACGAGCAGTACTTC.